Included here is one T cell receptor beta chain sequence, with context. Its antigen is unidentified. Germline V gene data show CDR1 as LGHDT and CDR2 as YNNKEL (reference sequence). This CDR3 spans 13 amino acids. V was cut by 4 bases and J by 4 bases, with 10 bases left in between. The data were obtained in a study of CD8 T cells in Susac syndrome. The authors reverse transcribed roughly 0.5 to 1 ug RNA with random hexamers. Each CDR3 protein is one row after TCRdb ran MiXCR on the immunoSEQ multiplex PCR reads. Of some 180,000 distinct CDR3 sequences listed, approximately 93% were seen once; the top ten hold around 0.1%. Study-wide results and caveats: The study acknowledged a relatively small number of individuals in its TCR sequencing and HLA analysis.

The sample consisted of CD4+ T cells from PBMCs. The sequence was obtained from a human donor in good health. The chain recombines TRBV3-1 with TRBJ2-5, with D perhaps TRBD1 (5 bases). CDR3 in DNA: TGTGCCAGCAGCCCGGACACCCCAGAGACCCAGTACTTC. Translating it yields CASSPDTPETQYF.